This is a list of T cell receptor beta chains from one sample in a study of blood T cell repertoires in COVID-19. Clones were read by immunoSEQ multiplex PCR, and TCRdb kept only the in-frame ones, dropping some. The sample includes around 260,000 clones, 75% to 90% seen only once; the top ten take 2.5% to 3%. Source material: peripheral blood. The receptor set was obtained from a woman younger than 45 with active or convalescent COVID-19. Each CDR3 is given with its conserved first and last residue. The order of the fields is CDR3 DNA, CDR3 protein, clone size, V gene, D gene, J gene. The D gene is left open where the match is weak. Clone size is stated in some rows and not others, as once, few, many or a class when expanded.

CDR3nt: TGTGCCAGTAGTATCGGGGGACAGGGCACCGGGGAGCTGTTTTTT
CDR3aa: CASSIGGQGTGELFF
abundance: few
v_gene: TRBV19
d_gene: TRBD1
j_gene: TRBJ2-2

CDR3nt: TGTGCCTGGAGTCGGACTAGCCCGAGGGAGCAGTTCTTC
CDR3aa: CAWSRTSPREQFF
abundance: -
v_gene: TRBV30
d_gene: TRBD2
j_gene: TRBJ2-1

CDR3nt: TGTGCCAGCAGTCAACAGGGGTCGCGTGAAAAACTGTTTTTT
CDR3aa: CASSQQGSREKLFF
abundance: -
v_gene: TRBV28
d_gene: TRBD1
j_gene: TRBJ1-4

CDR3nt: TGTGCCACCCGACTAGCGGGGGCGGAAGTCCAGTACTTC
CDR3aa: CATRLAGAEVQYF
abundance: -
v_gene: TRBV11-3
d_gene: TRBD2
j_gene: TRBJ2-5

CDR3nt: TGTGCCAGCAGCTTGAGACAGGGGGCGGTTGAGCAGTTCTTC
CDR3aa: CASSLRQGAVEQFF
abundance: -
v_gene: TRBV5-4
d_gene: TRBD1
j_gene: TRBJ2-1

CDR3nt: TGTGCCAGCAGTCAACAGGGGGACACTGGCTACACCTTC
CDR3aa: CASSQQGDTGYTF
abundance: -
v_gene: TRBV6-1
d_gene: TRBD1
j_gene: TRBJ1-2

CDR3nt: TGTGCCTGGACCCCACAAAGGCAGGGGTTAAGTCAGCCCCAGCATTTT
CDR3aa: CAWTPQRQGLSQPQHF
abundance: once
v_gene: TRBV30
d_gene: -
j_gene: TRBJ1-5

CDR3nt: TGTGCCAGCAAGCAGACAGGCTATAATTCACCCCTCCACTTT
CDR3aa: CASKQTGYNSPLHF
abundance: -
v_gene: TRBV13
d_gene: -
j_gene: TRBJ1-6

CDR3nt: TGTGCCAGCAGCTTACGGACTGTCCAAGAGACCCAGTACTTC
CDR3aa: CASSLRTVQETQYF
abundance: -
v_gene: TRBV5-5
d_gene: -
j_gene: TRBJ2-5

CDR3nt: TGCAGCGTTGTTTCCCCACTCTCGAACACTGAAGCTTTCTTT
CDR3aa: CSVVSPLSNTEAFF
abundance: -
v_gene: TRBV29-1
d_gene: -
j_gene: TRBJ1-1

CDR3nt: TGCGCCAGCGTTCAAACGACTAGCGGGGGGACAGAGACCCAGTACTTC
CDR3aa: CASVQTTSGGTETQYF
abundance: -
v_gene: TRBV5-1
d_gene: TRBD2
j_gene: TRBJ2-5

CDR3nt: TGTGCCAGCAGCTTAGTAGGGACAGGCACTGAAGCTTTCTTT
CDR3aa: CASSLVGTGTEAFF
abundance: -
v_gene: TRBV7-9
d_gene: TRBD1
j_gene: TRBJ1-1

CDR3nt: TGCGCCAGCAGCTCTATAGCTTTCACAGATACGCAGTATTTT
CDR3aa: CASSSIAFTDTQYF
abundance: few
v_gene: TRBV5-1
d_gene: -
j_gene: TRBJ2-3

CDR3nt: TGTGCCAGCAGGCCGGGCGGAACAGCGGGGATGAACACTGAAGCTTTCTTT
CDR3aa: CASRPGGTAGMNTEAFF
abundance: -
v_gene: TRBV28
d_gene: -
j_gene: TRBJ1-1

CDR3nt: TGTGCCAGCAGCTTGGTCCCTGGGGGGGAGGCAGATACGCAGTATTTT
CDR3aa: CASSLVPGGEADTQYF
abundance: -
v_gene: TRBV5-5
d_gene: TRBD2
j_gene: TRBJ2-3

CDR3nt: TGTGCCAGCAGATGGGGGCGGGACACTGAAGCTTTCTTT
CDR3aa: CASRWGRDTEAFF
abundance: -
v_gene: TRBV27
d_gene: -
j_gene: TRBJ1-1

CDR3nt: TGTGCCAGCAGTCCCCGACAGGGTGAAGCTTTCTTT
CDR3aa: CASSPRQGEAFF
abundance: few
v_gene: TRBV28
d_gene: TRBD1
j_gene: TRBJ1-1

CDR3nt: TGTGCCAGCAGCTTAGTTGGAGTTAACACAGATACGCAGTATTTT
CDR3aa: CASSLVGVNTDTQYF
abundance: -
v_gene: TRBV7-2
d_gene: -
j_gene: TRBJ2-3

CDR3nt: TGTGCCAGCAGCCGTTCGGGGGATTCTGGAAACACCATATATTTT
CDR3aa: CASSRSGDSGNTIYF
abundance: once
v_gene: TRBV7-2
d_gene: -
j_gene: TRBJ1-3

CDR3nt: TGTGCCAGCAGCTCCCCGGACAGGGTCGGCTACACCTTC
CDR3aa: CASSSPDRVGYTF
abundance: -
v_gene: TRBV7-2
d_gene: TRBD1
j_gene: TRBJ1-2

CDR3nt: TGCAGCGTTGCCCCCGGGGGTAGCACAGATACGCAGTATTTT
CDR3aa: CSVAPGGSTDTQYF
abundance: -
v_gene: TRBV29-1
d_gene: -
j_gene: TRBJ2-3

CDR3nt: TGTGCCAGTAGTACCAATAGACAGGCTCTTTATGGCTACACCTTC
CDR3aa: CASSTNRQALYGYTF
abundance: -
v_gene: TRBV19
d_gene: -
j_gene: TRBJ1-2

CDR3nt: TGTGCCAGCTCACCCCCGGGGGATTCGGGCGAGCAGTACTTC
CDR3aa: CASSPPGDSGEQYF
abundance: -
v_gene: TRBV18
d_gene: -
j_gene: TRBJ2-7

CDR3nt: TGTGCCAGCAGTCCGTGGGGGGGCGGGAACACTGAAGCTTTCTTT
CDR3aa: CASSPWGGGNTEAFF
abundance: -
v_gene: TRBV28
d_gene: -
j_gene: TRBJ1-1

CDR3nt: TGCGCCAGCAGCTTGGGTGAGAATTATTCACCCCTCCACTTT
CDR3aa: CASSLGENYSPLHF
abundance: -
v_gene: TRBV5-1
d_gene: -
j_gene: TRBJ1-6

CDR3nt: TGTGCCAGCAGCCTTCCCGACAGGGGCTACAATGAGCAGTTCTTC
CDR3aa: CASSLPDRGYNEQFF
abundance: -
v_gene: TRBV7-2
d_gene: TRBD1
j_gene: TRBJ2-1

CDR3nt: TGTGCCGGCGGGCCCGTCTTGGAGGGCGGCCGGTCCTACGAGCAGTACTTC
CDR3aa: CAGGPVLEGGRSYEQYF
abundance: -
v_gene: TRBV5-5
d_gene: -
j_gene: TRBJ2-7

CDR3nt: TGTGCCAGCAGTCCGACAGGGGCGGCTAACTATGGCTACACCTTC
CDR3aa: CASSPTGAANYGYTF
abundance: -
v_gene: TRBV28
d_gene: TRBD1
j_gene: TRBJ1-2

CDR3nt: TGTGCCCCGCGGGGGGATCCTAGCACAGATACGCAGTATTTT
CDR3aa: CAPRGDPSTDTQYF
abundance: -
v_gene: TRBV9
d_gene: TRBD2
j_gene: TRBJ2-3

CDR3nt: TGTGCCAGCAGTTCCCGTACAGGGGGGAACACTGAAGCTTTCTTT
CDR3aa: CASSSRTGGNTEAFF
abundance: -
v_gene: TRBV6-5
d_gene: TRBD1
j_gene: TRBJ1-1

CDR3nt: TGCGCCAGCAGCTTAAGTCAAGGGGACAGACCGGCGCCCTGGACTGAAGCTTTCTTT
CDR3aa: CASSLSQGDRPAPWTEAFF
abundance: -
v_gene: TRBV5-1
d_gene: TRBD1
j_gene: TRBJ1-1

CDR3nt: TGTGCCATCAGTGAGTCTGGTAGCGGGGGTATGGAGGATACGCAGTATTTT
CDR3aa: CAISESGSGGMEDTQYF
abundance: -
v_gene: TRBV10-3
d_gene: TRBD2
j_gene: TRBJ2-3

CDR3nt: TGTGCCAGCAGCGGTGGGCTGGGTAATCAGCCCCAGCATTTT
CDR3aa: CASSGGLGNQPQHF
abundance: -
v_gene: TRBV2
d_gene: -
j_gene: TRBJ1-5

CDR3nt: TGTGCCACCAGCCACGAGGGGCGCGGGGATGGCTACACCTTC
CDR3aa: CATSHEGRGDGYTF
abundance: -
v_gene: TRBV24-1
d_gene: -
j_gene: TRBJ1-2

CDR3nt: TGTGCCAGCAGCTTAACGGATGAAAAACTGTTTTTT
CDR3aa: CASSLTDEKLFF
abundance: -
v_gene: TRBV7-2
d_gene: -
j_gene: TRBJ1-4

CDR3nt: TGCGCCAGCAGCCGCATTTTTGGGACTGGGGTTGGCAATGAGCAGTTCTTC
CDR3aa: CASSRIFGTGVGNEQFF
abundance: -
v_gene: TRBV4-3
d_gene: -
j_gene: TRBJ2-1

CDR3nt: TGTGCCAGCAGCTTAGTTGGGGGCTTCTACAATGAGCAGTTCTTC
CDR3aa: CASSLVGGFYNEQFF
abundance: -
v_gene: TRBV7-2
d_gene: -
j_gene: TRBJ2-1

CDR3nt: TGTGCCAGCAGCTCCCGAAGGACAGCTTCCTACGAGCAGTACTTC
CDR3aa: CASSSRRTASYEQYF
abundance: once
v_gene: TRBV7-2
d_gene: -
j_gene: TRBJ2-7

CDR3nt: TGTGCCAGCAGTTTAGGGGGGGGATGGAACACTGAAGCTTTCTTT
CDR3aa: CASSLGGGWNTEAFF
abundance: -
v_gene: TRBV28
d_gene: -
j_gene: TRBJ1-1

CDR3nt: TGCGCCAGCAGTGAGCAGCGGGGGAGCTCCTACAATGAGCAGTTCTTC
CDR3aa: CASSEQRGSSYNEQFF
abundance: -
v_gene: TRBV10-1
d_gene: TRBD2
j_gene: TRBJ2-1

CDR3nt: TGTGCCAGCAGTTTATCAAGGGGATCGGGGAACACTGAAGCTTTCTTT
CDR3aa: CASSLSRGSGNTEAFF
abundance: -
v_gene: TRBV27
d_gene: -
j_gene: TRBJ1-1

CDR3nt: TGTGCCAGCAGTTCGGGGGGGCAAGGCACAGATACGCAGTATTTT
CDR3aa: CASSSGGQGTDTQYF
abundance: -
v_gene: TRBV6-5
d_gene: TRBD2
j_gene: TRBJ2-3

CDR3nt: TGTGCCAGCAGCCCGCGGACAGGGAATAACTATGGCTACACCTTC
CDR3aa: CASSPRTGNNYGYTF
abundance: -
v_gene: TRBV9
d_gene: TRBD1
j_gene: TRBJ1-2

CDR3nt: TGTGCCAGTAGTTCACAGGGGGGCAATCAGCCCCAGCATTTT
CDR3aa: CASSSQGGNQPQHF
abundance: once
v_gene: TRBV19
d_gene: TRBD1
j_gene: TRBJ1-5

CDR3nt: TGCGCCAGCAGCTTGGTGAAGGGGCCGTACAATGAGCAGTTCTTC
CDR3aa: CASSLVKGPYNEQFF
abundance: -
v_gene: TRBV5-1
d_gene: -
j_gene: TRBJ2-1

CDR3nt: TGTGCCACCAGCGGCAGAGCGGGGGTGCGTGGCTACACCTTC
CDR3aa: CATSGRAGVRGYTF
abundance: -
v_gene: TRBV15
d_gene: -
j_gene: TRBJ1-2

CDR3nt: TGTGCCAGCAGTTTATACACGGGAAGCACAGATACGCAGTATTTT
CDR3aa: CASSLYTGSTDTQYF
abundance: once
v_gene: TRBV6-5
d_gene: -
j_gene: TRBJ2-3

CDR3nt: TGCGCCAGCAGAGATCTCACAGGGTTGAACACTGAAGCTTTCTTT
CDR3aa: CASRDLTGLNTEAFF
abundance: once
v_gene: TRBV5-1
d_gene: -
j_gene: TRBJ1-1

CDR3nt: TGTGCCAGCAGCACTTCGACAGGAGATAACTATGGCTACACCTTC
CDR3aa: CASSTSTGDNYGYTF
abundance: -
v_gene: TRBV7-9
d_gene: -
j_gene: TRBJ1-2

CDR3nt: TGTGCCAGCAGCTTGGGGACAGCCTCATATGGCTACACCTTC
CDR3aa: CASSLGTASYGYTF
abundance: once
v_gene: TRBV5-6
d_gene: -
j_gene: TRBJ1-2

CDR3nt: TGCAGCGTTGATTGGGGGGACGAGCAGTACTTC
CDR3aa: CSVDWGDEQYF
abundance: -
v_gene: TRBV29-1
d_gene: -
j_gene: TRBJ2-7

CDR3nt: TGTGCCAGCAGCCCAAAGACTAGCGGGGGGGCCAATGAGCAGTTCTTC
CDR3aa: CASSPKTSGGANEQFF
abundance: -
v_gene: TRBV7-9
d_gene: TRBD2
j_gene: TRBJ2-1

CDR3nt: TGCGCCAGCAGCTTGGGACGGACAGGGGCAGGGGAGACCCAGTACTTC
CDR3aa: CASSLGRTGAGETQYF
abundance: -
v_gene: TRBV5-1
d_gene: TRBD1
j_gene: TRBJ2-5

CDR3nt: TGTGCCAGTAGTCAGGGCGGACCCACCTACGAGCAGTACTTC
CDR3aa: CASSQGGPTYEQYF
abundance: -
v_gene: TRBV19
d_gene: -
j_gene: TRBJ2-7

CDR3nt: TGTGCCAGCAACCAAAGGACAGGCTATGGCTACACCTTC
CDR3aa: CASNQRTGYGYTF
abundance: once
v_gene: TRBV6-5
d_gene: TRBD1
j_gene: TRBJ1-2

CDR3nt: TGTGCCAGCAGCCGCGACCGGGGGGGCAACAATGAGCAGTTCTTC
CDR3aa: CASSRDRGGNNEQFF
abundance: -
v_gene: TRBV6-4
d_gene: TRBD2
j_gene: TRBJ2-1